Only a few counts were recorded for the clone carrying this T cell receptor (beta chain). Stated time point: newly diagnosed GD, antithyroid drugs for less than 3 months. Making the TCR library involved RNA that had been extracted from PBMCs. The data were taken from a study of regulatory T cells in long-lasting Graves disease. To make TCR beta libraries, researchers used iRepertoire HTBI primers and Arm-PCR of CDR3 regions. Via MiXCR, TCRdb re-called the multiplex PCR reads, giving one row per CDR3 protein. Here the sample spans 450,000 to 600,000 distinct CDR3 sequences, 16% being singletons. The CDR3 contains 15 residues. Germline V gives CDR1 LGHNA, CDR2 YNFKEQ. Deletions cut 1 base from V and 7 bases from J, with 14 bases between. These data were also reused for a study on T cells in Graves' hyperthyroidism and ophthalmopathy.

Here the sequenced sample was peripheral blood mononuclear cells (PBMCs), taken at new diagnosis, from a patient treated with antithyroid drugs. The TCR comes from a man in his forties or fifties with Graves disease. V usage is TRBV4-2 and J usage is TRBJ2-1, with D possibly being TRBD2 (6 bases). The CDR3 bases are TGTGCCAGCAGCCAAGTGGGGGGAGAAGTTAATGAGCAGTTCTTC. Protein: CASSQVGGEVNEQFF.